These T cell receptor beta chains were read from a single sample in a study of blood T cell repertoires in COVID-19. TCRdb's copy holds only in-frame clones and misses some; the assay was immunoSEQ multiplex PCR. In the table there are over 25,000 clones, approximately 80% of which are singletons. Sequencing used peripheral blood. The receptors derive from an elderly man with acute or convalescent COVID-19. Each CDR3 is given with its conserved first and last residue. D genes are given only for firm matches. Clone sizes are given selectively: once, few, many, or a class where the clone is expanded.

D	length	V	J	size	DNA	CDR3
TRBD2	14	TRBV7-6	TRBJ2-7	-	TGTGCCAGCAGCCGTAGCGGGGGGGCTTACGAGCAGTACTTC	CASSRSGGAYEQYF
TRBD1	15	TRBV12-5	TRBJ2-5	-	TGTGCTAGTGGCTTCGGACAGGCCTACCAAGAGACCCAGTACTTC	CASGFGQAYQETQYF
TRBD1	16	TRBV7-6	TRBJ2-2	-	TGTGCCAGCAGCTTTGGACAGGGGACGAACACCGGGGAGCTGTTTTTT	CASSFGQGTNTGELFF
-	15	TRBV16	TRBJ1-5	once	TGTGCCAGCAGCCAAAGTGGGGGCGGTTATCAGCCCCAGCATTTT	CASSQSGGGYQPQHF
TRBD2	18	TRBV3-1/TRBV3-2	TRBJ2-5	-	TGTGCCAGCAGCCAAGATATCCAGCGGGGGGACCTTGTCTCGACCCAGTACTTC	CASSQDIQRGDLVSTQYF
-	15	TRBV5-4	TRBJ2-1	-	TGTGCCAGCAGCTTGAGCAGGGTGAAGGGCAATGAGCAGTTCTTC	CASSLSRVKGNEQFF
TRBD2	16	TRBV19	TRBJ2-3	-	TGTGCCAGCGCCGGACTAGCGGGGGGGATCGCAGATACGCAGTATTTT	CASAGLAGGIADTQYF
-	14	TRBV27	TRBJ1-1	-	TGTGCCAGCAGTACGGGACTCCCGAACACTGAAGCTTTCTTT	CASSTGLPNTEAFF
TRBD2	18	TRBV10-3	TRBJ2-3	-	TGTGCCACACTTTTAACGTCGGGGCTAGCGGGGGGAGGAGATACGCAGTATTTT	CATLLTSGLAGGGDTQYF
TRBD2	17	TRBV11-2	TRBJ2-6	-	TGTGCCAGCTCAGGGAGGGGCAGGGCCTCTGGGGCCAACGTCCTGACTTTC	CASSGRGRASGANVLTF
-	15	TRBV14	TRBJ2-5	-	TGTGCCAGCAGCCAAGAGGCCGTCCTCCAAGAGACCCAGTACTTC	CASSQEAVLQETQYF
TRBD2	15	TRBV5-1	TRBJ2-3	-	TGCGCCAGCAGTTATAGAGCGGGGGGCTCAGATACGCAGTATTTT	CASSYRAGGSDTQYF
-	14	TRBV4-1	TRBJ2-1	-	TGCGCCAGCAGCCAAGGGACAGTCTACAATGAGCAGTTCTTC	CASSQGTVYNEQFF
TRBD2	18	TRBV5-1	TRBJ2-5	-	TGCGCCAGCAGTCCCGGGACGGGACTAGCGGGTTTCCAAGAGACCCAGTACTTC	CASSPGTGLAGFQETQYF
-	14	TRBV28	TRBJ1-1	-	TGTGCCAGCAGTTTTCGAACAGCGAACACTGAAGCTTTCTTT	CASSFRTANTEAFF
-	21	TRBV12-5	TRBJ2-4	-	TGTGCTAGTGGTTTGGCCCTCAGGTGGGCCGAAGGGGGTCCGAAGAAAAACATTCAGTACTTC	CASGLALRWAEGGPKKNIQYF
TRBD1	14	TRBV5-4	TRBJ1-2	-	TGTGCCAGCAGCTTGGGGGACAGGGCCTATGGCTACACCTTC	CASSLGDRAYGYTF
TRBD1	14	TRBV2	TRBJ2-2	-	TGTGCCAGCGGGGGACAGGGTGCTACCGGGGAGCTGTTTTTT	CASGGQGATGELFF
-	18	TRBV4-3	TRBJ1-4	-	TGCGCCAGCAGCCAAGAGCCCAGGAGGCTCTCCACTAATGAAAAACTGTTTTTT	CASSQEPRRLSTNEKLFF
-	16	TRBV2	TRBJ2-5	-	TGTGCCAGCAGTGAGGCGGGGGCTGGGTACCAAGAGACCCAGTACTTC	CASSEAGAGYQETQYF